Below, 27 T cell receptor beta chains from the same sample are listed, as sequenced in a study of CD8 T cells in ankylosing spondylitis. TCRdb redid the calling of the 5' RACE reads with MiXCR, one entry per CDR3 protein. The sample holds 150,000 to 200,000 distinct CDR3 sequences, about 13% seen once. The sample taken for sequencing was blood, either unsorted or a sorted T cell fraction (not recorded which). Source of these receptors: a male donor with ankylosing spondylitis or in good health (not recorded which).

The gene calls are TRBV11-2 and TRBJ2-7; D call uncertain. V lost 0 bases and J 1 base, leaving 7 bases between the germline ends. Germline lookup yields CDR1 SGHAT and CDR2 FQNNGV. The CDR3 extends over 14 amino acids. CDR3 in amino acids: CASSLEIGSYEQYF. The CDR3 DNA sequence: TGTGCCAGCAGCTTAGAAATTGGATCCTACGAGCAGTACTTC.

The sample holds a few counts of this clonotype. The CDR3 DNA follows: TGTTCTTCATGGGGGGTCAACTATGGCTACACCTTC. This encodes CSSWGVNYGYTF. V gene TRBV27 combines with J gene TRBJ1-2; D perhaps matches TRBD1 (5 bases). The CDR3 loop spans 12 amino acids. Germline-derived CDR1 and CDR2 are MNHEY and SMNVEV (reference sequence).

The chain combines TRBV9 with TRBJ1-1; possibly TRBD1 for D (6 bases). V was clipped by 3 bases and J by 1 base, with 13 bases between them. The CDR3 spans 15 residues. Germline V lookup: CDR1 SGDLS, CDR2 YYNGEE. As DNA, the CDR3 is TGTGCCAGCAGCGGACCGGGACACCCGAACACTGAAGCTTTCTTT. Encoded protein: CASSGPGHPNTEAFF.

This clonotype appeared once. The chain uses TRBV14 and TRBJ2-7, with no clear D. The V and J ends lost 3 bases and 2 bases respectively, with 8 bases between them. The CDR3 length is 13 residues. Per germline, CDR1 SGHDN and CDR2 FVKESK. The CDR3 nucleotides are TGTGCCAGCAGCCAGGGTCCCGCCTACGAGCAGTACTTC. Amino acid sequence: CASSQGPAYEQYF.

Only a few counts were recorded for this clonotype. The rearrangement uses TRBV18 and TRBJ2-5; 10 nucleotides align to TRBD2. J gave up 3 bases and V 6 bases, and 10 bases lay outside the gene matches. The germline V gene has CDR1 KGHSH and CDR2 LQKENI. CDR3 length: 16 amino acids. CDR3 protein: CASSPVPLAGEETQYF. The CDR3 DNA reads TGTGCCAGCTCCCCCGTTCCCCTAGCGGGGGAAGAGACCCAGTACTTC.

The CDR3 sequence is CATTPSGGATDTQYF. CDR3 sequence (DNA): TGTGCCACAACCCCCAGCGGGGGGGCAACAGATACGCAGTATTTT. V gene TRBV6-4 combines with J gene TRBJ2-3; the match to TRBD2 covers 10 bases. This CDR3 is built from 15 residues. Unmatched junction bases numbered 10, after V lost 10 bases and J lost 3 bases. Germline values: CDR1 MRHNA, CDR2 SNTAGT.

This clonotype was seen many times. The chain couples TRBV4-1 to TRBJ1-1; TRBD1 matches at 7 bases. With V trimmed by 4 bases and J by 1 base, 3 bases remained unmatched. The CDR3 length is 14 residues. Germline-derived CDR1 and CDR2 are MGHRA and YSYEKL. The CDR3 region has the DNA TGCGCCAGCAGCCCTCAGGGGGGGAACACTGAAGCTTTCTTT. It codes for CASSPQGGNTEAFF.

This chain connects TRBV12-3 or TRBV12-4 to TRBJ1-1; 7 positions match TRBD1. This CDR3 is built from 14 residues. The V segment lost 3 bases and the J segment 5 bases; nucleotides outside the gene matches: 6. CDR3 amino acids: CASSLAGGSTEAFF. Written as DNA, the CDR3 is TGTGCCAGCAGTTTGGCAGGGGGAAGTACTGAAGCTTTCTTT.

This clonotype was counted between two and nine times. The chain uses TRBV6-6 and TRBJ2-1; no clear D gene. With 4 bases removed from V and 4 bases from J, the gap between germline ends came to 5 bases. Germline V gene sequence: CDR1 MNHNY, CDR2 SVGAGI (reference sequence). This CDR3 spans 12 amino acids. CDR3 DNA sequence: TGTGCCAGCAGTTCACCATACAATGAGCAGTTCTTC. This codes for CASSSPYNEQFF.

V gene TRBV7-9 combines with J gene TRBJ2-7; D is undetermined. The CDR3 is 16 amino acids. V dropped 4 bases and J dropped 0 bases, with 16 bases sitting between them. Germline-derived CDR1 and CDR2 are SEHNR and FQNEAQ (reference sequence). The CDR3 loop is CASSSGVGFLSYEQYF. DNA of the CDR3: TGTGCCAGCAGCTCCGGTGTGGGGTTCCTCTCCTACGAGCAGTACTTC.

By sample share, this clonotype is medium-sized (0.01 to 0.1%). The CDR3 spells CSARAPFLAGAEETQYF. The CDR3 coding sequence is TGCAGTGCTAGAGCCCCGTTCCTAGCGGGGGCGGAAGAGACCCAGTACTTC. The chain couples TRBV20-1 to TRBJ2-5, with 10 bases that match TRBD2. This CDR3 spans 17 amino acids. Per the germline V gene, CDR1 is DFQATT and CDR2 is SNEGSKA (reference sequence). J gave up 3 bases and V 1 base, and 11 bases lay outside the gene matches.

This clonotype occurred a few times. The CDR3 DNA reads TGTGCCTACCTCGCGACCAACACTCGGGAGCAGTTCTTC. The encoded protein is CAYLATNTREQFF. The chain uses TRBV30 and TRBJ2-1; D uncertain. Germline CDR1 and CDR2: GTSNPN and SVGIG (reference sequence). V lost 7 bases and J 10 bases, leaving 20 bases between the germline ends. CDR3 size: 13 residues.

V gene TRBV7-8 combines with J gene TRBJ1-2; no definite D call. V was clipped by 1 base and J by 7 bases, with 19 bases between them. The CDR3 is 16 residues long. In germline, CDR1 is SGHVS, CDR2 FQNEAQ. In nucleotides, the CDR3 is TGTGCCAGCAGCTTAGATGTCGGCGGCCTATCCTTTGGCTACACCTTC. It translates to CASSLDVGGLSFGYTF.

This chain joins TRBV20-1 and TRBJ1-5, with D uncertain. Trimming removed 1 base at V and 6 bases at J, with 16 bases between. From germline, CDR1 is DFQATT and CDR2 SNEGSKA (reference sequence). The length of the CDR3 is 15 residues. The DNA for the CDR3 is TGCAGTGCTAGAGGGAGCGCTGGGTCACCTCAGCCCCAGCATTTT. Translated: CSARGSAGSPQPQHF.

The chain couples TRBV6-1 to TRBJ2-2, with D possibly being TRBD1 (5 bases). The length of the CDR3 is 14 residues. Looked up from germline, CDR1 is MNHNS and CDR2 is SASEGT. V was clipped by 4 bases and J by 3 bases, with 9 bases between them. DNA for the CDR3: TGTGCCAGCAGTGCTTGGGGCGACACCGGGGAGCTGTTTTTT. Protein sequence: CASSAWGDTGELFF.

CDR3 sequence: CASSDDRGQGFPSSYNEQFF. The DNA of the CDR3 is TGTGCCAGCAGCGACGACCGAGGACAGGGGTTTCCGAGCTCCTACAATGAGCAGTTCTTC. The chain is built from TRBV11-1 and TRBJ2-1; 9 nucleotides agree with TRBD1. The V gene end was trimmed by 5 bases and the J gene end by 0 bases; junction bases not matched to a gene: 17. The V gene's germline CDR1 is SGHAT and CDR2 FQDESV (reference sequence). The CDR3 is 20 amino acids.

The table lists this clonotype with a few counts. The chain has TRBV7-9 and TRBJ2-3; 7 bases are a match to TRBD1. The length of the CDR3 is 15 residues. With V trimmed by 5 bases and J by 1 base, 6 bases remained unmatched. Germline CDR1 SEHNR, CDR2 FQNEAQ (reference sequence). The CDR3 loop is CASSHPGTGTDTQYF. The CDR3 DNA is TGTGCCAGCAGCCATCCCGGGACAGGCACAGATACGCAGTATTTT. The whole variable domain, filled in from reference TRBV7-9 and TRBJ2-3, reads DTGVSQNPRHKITKRGQNVTFRCDPISEHNRLYWYRQTLGQGPEFLTYFQNEAQLEKSRLLSDRFSAERPKGSFSTLEIQRTEQGDSAMYLCASSHPGTGTDTQYFGPGTRLTVL.

The chain is built from TRBV12-3 or TRBV12-4 and TRBJ1-2; D is perhaps TRBD1 (5 bases). The V and J ends lost 5 bases and 10 bases respectively, with 17 bases between them. This CDR3 is 13 amino acids long. CDR3 in DNA: TGTGCCAGCAGTCCCGTCTGGGGCCTCGCCTACACCTTC. It specifies CASSPVWGLAYTF.

V gene TRBV11-2 combines with J gene TRBJ2-5; the D gene is possibly TRBD2 (5 bases). V was clipped by 5 bases and J by 3 bases, with 13 bases between them. This CDR3 is 14 amino acids long. CDR1 and CDR2 (germline): SGHAT, FQNNGV. CDR3 residues: CASSARGLEETQYF. DNA for the CDR3: TGTGCCAGCAGCGCCCGCGGGCTTGAAGAGACCCAGTACTTC.

CDR3 residues: CSVAPFRDLNYGYTF. CDR3 nucleotides: TGCAGCGTTGCCCCGTTTAGGGACCTTAACTATGGCTACACCTTC. The chain combines TRBV29-1 with TRBJ1-2; TRBD1 is a possible D gene (5 bases). From germline, CDR1 is SQVTM and CDR2 ANQGSEA. Trimming left V 4 bases short and J 1 base short, with 16 bases between. This CDR3 has 15 residues.

This clonotype has at least ten counts. The chain joins TRBV5-1 to TRBJ1-2, with D tentatively TRBD1 (6 bases). Trimming cost V 3 bases and J 2 bases, with 11 bases left between them. The CDR3 consists of 14 residues. Germline CDR1 SGHRS, CDR2 YFSETQ. The CDR3: CASSSDRVNYGYTF. The CDR3 coding sequence is TGCGCCAGCAGCTCGGACAGAGTAAACTATGGCTACACCTTC.

This clonotype was seen more than once but under ten times. The CDR3 here is CASVGTLFYNEQFF. CDR3 coding DNA: TGTGCCAGCGTGGGGACCCTCTTCTACAATGAGCAGTTCTTC. This chain links TRBV7-2 with TRBJ2-1; either TRBD1 or TRBD2 may supply D (5 bases each). The CDR3 length is 14 residues. V was shortened by 8 bases and J by 3 bases, with 14 bases between the two germline ends. Per germline, CDR1 SGHTA and CDR2 FQGNSA.

V and J are TRBV16 and TRBJ2-1, with TRBD2 matching over 15 bases. V lost 2 bases, J lost 4 bases, and 3 bases stayed unmatched. The CDR3 loop spans 17 amino acids. CDR1 is KGHSY and CDR2 is FQNENV in the germline V gene. The CDR3: CASSQPGLAGGYNEQFF. CDR3 sequence (DNA): TGTGCCAGCAGCCAACCAGGACTAGCGGGGGGGTACAATGAGCAGTTCTTC.

This clonotype was seen repeatedly, ten times or more. J is TRBJ2-1 and V is TRBV12-3 or TRBV12-4, with unresolved D. The length of the CDR3 is 12 residues. Trimming stripped 1 base from V and 6 bases from J, with 4 bases between. CDR3 amino acids: CASSLESNEQFF. The CDR3 nucleotides are TGTGCCAGCAGTTTAGAGAGCAATGAGCAGTTCTTC.

The V call is TRBV5-6, the J call TRBJ2-3; D uncertain. This CDR3 is built from 13 residues. Germline CDR1 reads SGHDT; CDR2 reads YYEEEE. Trimming removed 4 bases at V and 0 bases at J, with 6 bases between. The DNA of the CDR3 is TGTGCCAGCAGCACTCAGAGCACAGATACGCAGTATTTT. Amino acid sequence: CASSTQSTDTQYF.

Only a few counts were recorded for this clonotype. The genes are TRBV27 and TRBJ1-2; 9 nucleotides line up with TRBD1. Unmatched junction bases numbered 6, after V lost 5 bases and J lost 8 bases. The CDR3 is 13 residues long. Germline-derived CDR1 and CDR2 are MNHEY and SMNVEV (reference sequence). The CDR3 reads CASSLQGAGGYTF. In nucleotides, the CDR3 is TGTGCCAGCAGTCTACAGGGGGCGGGCGGCTACACCTTC.

The chain couples TRBV14 to TRBJ2-7; D assignment may be TRBD1 or TRBD2 (6 bases each). CDR1 is SGHDN and CDR2 is FVKESK in the germline V gene. The CDR3 consists of 15 residues. The germline V and J ends were trimmed by 0 bases and 4 bases, with 13 bases remaining between them. The CDR3 DNA reads TGTGCCAGCAGCCAAGAGAAGGGGGGAAATTACGAGCAGTACTTC. Translation gives CASSQEKGGNYEQYF.